These T cell receptor beta chains were read from a single sample in a study of vaccination and CD4 T cells after COVID-19. One entry per CDR3 protein, called by TCRdb with MiXCR from the PCR reads. The sample records roughly 9,500 distinct CDR3 sequences, around 37% being singletons. Their recognized antigens are unknown. Material: CD4+ T cells from blood, cultured in vitro. The source of these receptors is a human donor in good health. Both conserved end residues are part of each CDR3. D genes are given only for firm matches. The size of a clone is reported for some rows only, either as once, few or many, or as a class for expanded clones.

clone_size | d_call | j_call | v_call | cdr3_aa | cdr3_nt
- | - | TRBJ2-7 | TRBV20-1 | CSATIGQDLSYEQYF | TGCAGTGCCACGATCGGGCAGGACCTCTCCTACGAGCAGTACTTC
few | - | TRBJ2-1 | TRBV20-1 | CSAMDSPLGGNEQFF | TGCAGTGCTATGGACAGCCCCTTAGGTGGGAATGAGCAGTTCTTC
- | - | TRBJ2-1 | TRBV2 | CASRWLYNEQFF | TGTGCCAGCAGGTGGTTATACAATGAGCAGTTCTTC
few | - | TRBJ2-5 | TRBV27 | CASSFSQGWETQYF | TGTGCCAGCAGTTTCTCGCAGGGGTGGGAGACCCAGTACTTC
few | TRBD1 | TRBJ1-6 | TRBV2 | CASRTLTGAVSPLHF | TGTGCCAGCAGAACCTTGACAGGGGCAGTTTCACCCCTCCACTTT
- | - | TRBJ2-7 | TRBV27 | CASSPPRDGGGEQYF | TGTGCCAGCAGCCCTCCCCGGGACGGGGGAGGCGAGCAGTACTTC
few | TRBD2 | TRBJ2-1 | TRBV27 | CASRGLAGSNEQFF | TGTGCCAGCAGAGGACTAGCGGGATCGAATGAGCAGTTCTTC
once | TRBD2 | TRBJ2-1 | TRBV20-1 | CSVRGLAGGNNEQFF | TGCAGTGTTAGAGGGCTAGCGGGAGGCAACAATGAGCAGTTCTTC
few | - | TRBJ2-5 | TRBV19 | CASRQQETQYF | TGTGCCAGTAGACAACAAGAGACCCAGTACTTC
few | - | TRBJ2-3 | TRBV20-1 | CSARLGTNTDTQYF | TGCAGTGCTAGGTTGGGGACAAACACAGATACGCAGTATTTT
- | - | TRBJ2-3 | TRBV29-1 | CSVAEQGRDTQYF | TGCAGCGTTGCAGAACAGGGTAGAGATACGCAGTATTTT
few | TRBD2 | TRBJ2-5 | TRBV2 | CASGRVAGGETQYF | TGTGCCAGCGGGAGGGTAGCGGGGGGAGAGACCCAGTACTTC
- | - | TRBJ1-1 | TRBV7-3 | CASRPDRLSEAFF | TGTGCCAGCAGACCTGACAGGCTTTCTGAAGCTTTCTTT
- | - | TRBJ1-5 | TRBV11-2 | CASSLDHGTTQPQHF | TGTGCCAGCAGCTTAGATCACGGGACAACTCAGCCCCAGCATTTT
few | - | TRBJ2-7 | TRBV7-9 | CASSFDEVEQYF | TGTGCCAGCAGCTTTGACGAGGTGGAGCAGTACTTC
- | - | TRBJ2-4 | TRBV10-3 | CAISESSGAGNIQYF | TGTGCCATCAGTGAGTCGTCCGGGGCGGGGAACATTCAGTACTTC
- | TRBD2 | TRBJ2-1 | TRBV28 | CASSSWELAGGPGEQFF | TGTGCCAGCAGTTCCTGGGAGCTAGCGGGAGGGCCCGGTGAGCAGTTCTTC
few | TRBD2 | TRBJ2-1 | TRBV15 | CATSRPAGSSYNEQFF | TGTGCCACCAGCAGGCCAGCGGGATCGTCCTACAATGAGCAGTTCTTC
- | TRBD1 | TRBJ2-2 | TRBV28 | CASSSPGRGHSGELFF | TGTGCCAGCAGTTCCCCGGGCAGGGGGCATAGCGGGGAGCTGTTTTTT
once | TRBD2 | TRBJ2-3 | TRBV28 | CASSSPSAGGWSTDTQYF | TGTGCCAGCAGTTCCCCTTCAGCGGGAGGGTGGAGCACAGATACGCAGTATTTT
- | - | TRBJ1-5 | TRBV19 | CASFGQFNQPQHF | TGTGCCAGTTTCGGACAGTTCAATCAGCCCCAGCATTTT
once | - | TRBJ2-7 | TRBV7-2 | CASSLWGATHYEQYF | TGTGCCAGCAGCTTATGGGGCGCCACGCACTACGAGCAGTACTTC
- | TRBD1 | TRBJ2-1 | TRBV27 | CASRTPLRDRGDEQFF | TGTGCCAGCAGGACACCACTCCGGGACAGGGGAGATGAGCAGTTCTTC
- | TRBD1 | TRBJ2-1 | TRBV7-9 | CASSSGQGNEQFF | TGTGCCAGCAGCTCAGGACAGGGGAATGAGCAGTTCTTC
few | - | TRBJ1-6 | TRBV6-1 | CASGAPDSPLHF | TGTGCCAGCGGAGCCCCAGACTCACCCCTCCACTTT
few | - | TRBJ2-3 | TRBV7-9 | CASSASRELTDTQYF | TGTGCCAGCAGCGCCTCCAGGGAACTCACAGATACGCAGTATTTT
- | - | TRBJ1-6 | TRBV6-1 | CASSATGTLGSPLHF | TGTGCCAGCAGTGCTACCGGGACTCTAGGATCACCCCTCCACTTT
- | TRBD1 | TRBJ1-1 | TRBV5-8 | CASSLDRGRTEAFF | TGTGCCAGCAGCTTGGACAGGGGGAGGACTGAAGCTTTCTTT
few | - | TRBJ2-7 | TRBV7-2 | CASSLEAGKSSYEQYF | TGTGCCAGCAGCTTAGAGGCAGGGAAAAGTTCCTACGAGCAGTACTTC
- | TRBD2 | TRBJ2-1 | TRBV20-1 | CSAPGLADYNEQFF | TGCAGTGCGCCCGGACTAGCGGACTACAATGAGCAGTTCTTC
few | - | TRBJ2-3 | TRBV7-9 | CASSYYLRGTDTQYF | TGTGCCAGCAGCTATTATCTGCGCGGCACAGATACGCAGTATTTT
- | TRBD1 | TRBJ1-2 | TRBV10-3 | CATENNRGGANGYTF | TGTGCCACCGAGAACAACAGGGGGGGGGCTAATGGCTACACCTTC
- | - | TRBJ2-5 | TRBV28 | CATRDSPLGTQYF | TGTGCCACCAGAGACAGCCCGCTAGGGACCCAGTACTTC
- | - | TRBJ2-1 | TRBV7-2 | CASSAQKGSYNEQFF | TGTGCCAGCAGCGCCCAAAAGGGCTCCTACAATGAGCAGTTCTTC
few | - | TRBJ1-2 | TRBV29-1 | CSVGDRSGYGYTF | TGCAGCGTTGGAGACAGGAGTGGGTATGGCTACACCTTC
medium-sized | TRBD1 | TRBJ1-6 | TRBV20-1 | CSARQQSGTGNSPLHF | TGCAGTGCTAGACAACAATCCGGGACAGGGAATTCACCCCTCCACTTT
once | - | TRBJ2-1 | TRBV7-9 | CASSLLDNEQFF | TGTGCCAGCAGCTTACTCGACAATGAGCAGTTCTTC
- | TRBD2 | TRBJ2-2 | TRBV7-2 | CASSLKFSGRVNTGELFF | TGTGCCAGCAGCTTAAAATTTAGCGGGAGGGTGAACACCGGGGAGCTGTTTTTT
- | - | TRBJ1-5 | TRBV12-3/TRBV12-4 | CASSYGNQPQHF | TGTGCCAGCAGTTACGGGAATCAGCCCCAGCATTTT
- | - | TRBJ2-1 | TRBV7-8 | CASSSTGPNEQFF | TGTGCCAGCAGCTCTACAGGCCCCAATGAGCAGTTCTTC
- | TRBD2 | TRBJ2-3 | TRBV9 | CASSTTSEGGDTQYF | TGTGCCAGCAGCACCACTAGCGAGGGTGGAGATACGCAGTATTTT
- | - | TRBJ2-7 | TRBV4-3 | CASSQIPGSEQYF | TGCGCCAGCAGCCAAATACCCGGTAGTGAGCAGTACTTC
- | TRBD1 | TRBJ1-6 | TRBV9 | CASSSSGTGGSPLHF | TGTGCCAGCAGCTCTAGCGGGACAGGGGGTTCACCCCTCCACTTT
few | - | TRBJ1-5 | TRBV10-3 | CAVGTDSNQPQHF | TGTGCCGTCGGGACGGATAGCAATCAGCCCCAGCATTTT
- | TRBD2 | TRBJ2-7 | TRBV27 | CASTLLAGSYEQYF | TGTGCCAGCACTCTACTAGCGGGTTCCTACGAGCAGTACTTC
- | - | TRBJ2-7 | TRBV29-1 | CSVTAGGYEQYF | TGCAGCGTTACGGCAGGGGGGTACGAGCAGTACTTC
few | - | TRBJ2-1 | TRBV15 | CATSRDQSRAQFF | TGTGCCACCAGCAGAGATCAGTCACGGGCGCAGTTCTTC
- | TRBD1 | TRBJ1-5 | TRBV28 | CASSSDRTGGTYSNQPQHF | TGTGCCAGCAGTTCCGACCGGACAGGGGGGACCTACAGCAATCAGCCCCAGCATTTT
few | - | TRBJ1-6 | TRBV6-4 | CASSDRIGSPLHF | TGTGCCAGCAGTGACAGGATAGGTTCACCCCTCCACTTT
few | - | TRBJ1-6 | TRBV5-4 | CASSQRGNYNSPLHF | TGTGCCAGCAGCCAGAGAGGGAACTACAATTCACCCCTCCACTTT
- | TRBD1 | TRBJ2-5 | TRBV20-1 | CSAPADRAETQYF | TGCAGTGCCCCCGCGGACAGGGCTGAGACCCAGTACTTC
- | - | TRBJ2-1 | TRBV28 | CASCLSGTYNEQFF | TGTGCCAGCTGCCTCAGCGGAACCTACAATGAGCAGTTCTTC
few | TRBD2 | TRBJ2-3 | TRBV27 | CATGLAGRTDTQYF | TGTGCCACGGGACTAGCGGGACGCACAGATACGCAGTATTTT
medium-sized | TRBD1 | TRBJ2-7 | TRBV7-8 | CASSPGTGRSSYEQYF | TGTGCCAGCAGCCCCGGGACAGGTAGGAGCTCCTACGAGCAGTACTTC
few | - | TRBJ2-1 | TRBV27 | CASSLSGWLSNEQFF | TGTGCCAGCAGTTTATCGGGGTGGTTATCCAATGAGCAGTTCTTC
- | - | TRBJ2-1 | TRBV2 | CASIEQGPGNEQFF | TGTGCCAGCATTGAGCAGGGTCCGGGCAATGAGCAGTTCTTC
- | - | TRBJ2-7 | TRBV6-5 | CASSYGQLYSYEQYF | TGTGCCAGCAGTTACGGGCAGTTGTACTCCTACGAGCAGTACTTC
- | - | TRBJ2-3 | TRBV7-3 | CASSLQGSDTQYF | TGTGCCAGCAGCTTACAGGGCAGCGATACGCAGTATTTT